Listed here are 10 T cell receptor beta chains from one sample, sequenced in a study of follicular helper T cells after annual influenza vaccination. Time point: 2015-2016 season, 7 days after influenza vaccination. The protocol was immunoSEQ multiplex PCR, while the TCRdb copy is restricted to in-frame clones and leaves out a portion. The data hold 8,500 to 11,000 clones, with approximately 82% observed a single time. The sequences come from CXCR5- memory CD4+ T cells sorted from blood, collected 7 days after influenza vaccination. The receptors here all came from an adult who received the influenza vaccine.

The gene calls are TRBV2 and TRBJ1-6, with unresolved D. The germline V and J ends were trimmed by 6 bases and 7 bases, with 10 bases remaining between them. Per germline, CDR1 SNHLY and CDR2 FYNNEI. The CDR3 has 13 amino acids. The CDR3 sequence is CASRLVQNSPLHF. For the CDR3, the DNA is TGTGCCAGCAGATTGGTCCAGAATTCACCCCTCCACTTT.

This clone has just one count. J is TRBJ1-2 and V is TRBV2, with D hard to call. This CDR3 spans 14 amino acids. The germline V gene encodes CDR1 SNHLY and CDR2 FYNNEI. With 4 bases removed from V and 3 bases from J, the gap between germline ends came to 12 bases. CDR3 in DNA: TGTGCCAGCAGTGGTATCCGGGATGACTATGGCTACACCTTC. It translates to CASSGIRDDYGYTF.

V is TRBV19 and J is TRBJ1-2; the D is unclear. Per germline, CDR1 LNHDA and CDR2 SQIVND (reference sequence). This CDR3 spans 15 amino acids. Deletions cut 0 bases from V and 7 bases from J, with 15 bases between. CDR3 amino acids: CASSIDLTPRRGYTF. CDR3 coding DNA: TGTGCCAGTAGTATAGATTTGACTCCCCGGCGTGGCTACACCTTC.

This chain connects TRBV30 to TRBJ2-5; perhaps TRBD2 as D (6 bases). Germline CDR1 reads GTSNPN; CDR2 reads SVGIG (reference sequence). This CDR3 has 14 residues. V lost 3 bases and J lost 5, with 16 bases in between. CDR3 sequence: CAWSEELAGETQYF. CDR3 coding DNA: TGTGCCTGGAGCGAAGAACTAGCTGGGGAGACCCAGTACTTC.

The rearrangement uses TRBV28 and TRBJ1-1, with TRBD1 identical over 10 bases. This CDR3 contains 18 residues. CDR1 is MDHEN, CDR2 SYDVKM, per germline. The ends lost 7 bases at V and 2 bases at J; junction bases unmatched: 16. The CDR3 DNA follows: TGTGCCAGCATTCCGGGACAGGGGTTTATAGCGAGTAACACTGAAGCTTTCTTT. It codes for CASIPGQGFIASNTEAFF.

The chain has TRBV5-1 and TRBJ2-5, with D perhaps matching TRBD1 (5 bases). The germline V gene has CDR1 SGHRS and CDR2 YFSETQ. The CDR3 spans 13 residues. V was pared by 3 bases and J by 4 bases, with 10 bases between. CDR3 DNA sequence: TGCGCCAGCAGCTCAGGGTCGGTAGAGACCCAGTACTTC. Residues: CASSSGSVETQYF.

A single count supports this clone. This CDR3 reads CASSLGLAQRRFNEQFF. Written as DNA, the CDR3 is TGTGCCAGCAGCTTAGGTTTGGCACAGAGGCGCTTCAATGAGCAGTTCTTC. The gene calls are TRBV7-9 and TRBJ2-1; D is ambiguous. CDR1 is SEHNR and CDR2 is FQNEAQ in the germline V gene (reference sequence). V lost 1 base to trimming and J lost 6 bases, with 19 bases between them. The CDR3 has 17 amino acids. Complete variable domain (other parts from reference TRBV7-9 and TRBJ2-1): DTGVSQNPRHKITKRGQNVTFRCDPISEHNRLYWYRQTLGQGPEFLTYFQNEAQLEKSRLLSDRFSAERPKGSFSTLEIQRTEQGDSAMYLCASSLGLAQRRFNEQFFGPGTRLTVL.

This chain links TRBV7-8 with TRBJ2-3, with TRBD2 matching 8 bases. CDR1 and CDR2 from the germline V gene are SGHVS and FQNEAQ. The CDR3 has 16 residues. V shed 4 bases and J 2 bases; nucleotides not matched to a gene: 8. CDR3 in DNA: TGTGCCAGCAGCTCGACACTAGCGGAGATCACAGATACGCAGTATTTT. It translates to CASSSTLAEITDTQYF. The whole variable domain, filled in from reference TRBV7-8 and TRBJ2-3, reads GAGVSQSPRYKVAKRGQDVALRCDPISGHVSLFWYQQALGQGPEFLTYFQNEAQLDKSGLPSDRFFAERPEGSVSTLKIQRTQQEDSAVYLCASSSTLAEITDTQYFGPGTRLTVL.

This sequence joins TRBV11-2 and TRBJ2-6, with no clear D. Germline CDR1 is SGHAT and CDR2 is FQNNGV. The CDR3 totals 15 residues. Trimming took off 2 bases at V and 0 bases at J, with 5 bases between the two ends. CDR3 DNA: TGTGCCAGCAGCTTAAGTTTCTCTGGGGCCAACGTCCTGACTTTC. Translation: CASSLSFSGANVLTF. Based on the CDR3 plus reference TRBV11-2 and TRBJ2-6, the full variable domain is EAGVAQSPRYKIIEKRQSVAFWCNPISGHATLYWYQQILGQGPKLLIQFQNNGVVDDSQLPKDRFSAERLKGVDSTLKIQPAKLEDSAVYLCASSLSFSGANVLTFGAGSRLTVL.

The rearrangement uses TRBV28 and TRBJ1-1; possible D gene TRBD1, 5 bases. This CDR3 contains 13 residues. The germline V and J ends were trimmed by 7 bases and 0 bases, with 9 bases remaining between them. Germline CDR1 reads MDHEN; CDR2 reads SYDVKM. CDR3 loop: CASKVTVNTEAFF. CDR3 bases: TGTGCCAGCAAGGTGACAGTGAACACTGAAGCTTTCTTT.